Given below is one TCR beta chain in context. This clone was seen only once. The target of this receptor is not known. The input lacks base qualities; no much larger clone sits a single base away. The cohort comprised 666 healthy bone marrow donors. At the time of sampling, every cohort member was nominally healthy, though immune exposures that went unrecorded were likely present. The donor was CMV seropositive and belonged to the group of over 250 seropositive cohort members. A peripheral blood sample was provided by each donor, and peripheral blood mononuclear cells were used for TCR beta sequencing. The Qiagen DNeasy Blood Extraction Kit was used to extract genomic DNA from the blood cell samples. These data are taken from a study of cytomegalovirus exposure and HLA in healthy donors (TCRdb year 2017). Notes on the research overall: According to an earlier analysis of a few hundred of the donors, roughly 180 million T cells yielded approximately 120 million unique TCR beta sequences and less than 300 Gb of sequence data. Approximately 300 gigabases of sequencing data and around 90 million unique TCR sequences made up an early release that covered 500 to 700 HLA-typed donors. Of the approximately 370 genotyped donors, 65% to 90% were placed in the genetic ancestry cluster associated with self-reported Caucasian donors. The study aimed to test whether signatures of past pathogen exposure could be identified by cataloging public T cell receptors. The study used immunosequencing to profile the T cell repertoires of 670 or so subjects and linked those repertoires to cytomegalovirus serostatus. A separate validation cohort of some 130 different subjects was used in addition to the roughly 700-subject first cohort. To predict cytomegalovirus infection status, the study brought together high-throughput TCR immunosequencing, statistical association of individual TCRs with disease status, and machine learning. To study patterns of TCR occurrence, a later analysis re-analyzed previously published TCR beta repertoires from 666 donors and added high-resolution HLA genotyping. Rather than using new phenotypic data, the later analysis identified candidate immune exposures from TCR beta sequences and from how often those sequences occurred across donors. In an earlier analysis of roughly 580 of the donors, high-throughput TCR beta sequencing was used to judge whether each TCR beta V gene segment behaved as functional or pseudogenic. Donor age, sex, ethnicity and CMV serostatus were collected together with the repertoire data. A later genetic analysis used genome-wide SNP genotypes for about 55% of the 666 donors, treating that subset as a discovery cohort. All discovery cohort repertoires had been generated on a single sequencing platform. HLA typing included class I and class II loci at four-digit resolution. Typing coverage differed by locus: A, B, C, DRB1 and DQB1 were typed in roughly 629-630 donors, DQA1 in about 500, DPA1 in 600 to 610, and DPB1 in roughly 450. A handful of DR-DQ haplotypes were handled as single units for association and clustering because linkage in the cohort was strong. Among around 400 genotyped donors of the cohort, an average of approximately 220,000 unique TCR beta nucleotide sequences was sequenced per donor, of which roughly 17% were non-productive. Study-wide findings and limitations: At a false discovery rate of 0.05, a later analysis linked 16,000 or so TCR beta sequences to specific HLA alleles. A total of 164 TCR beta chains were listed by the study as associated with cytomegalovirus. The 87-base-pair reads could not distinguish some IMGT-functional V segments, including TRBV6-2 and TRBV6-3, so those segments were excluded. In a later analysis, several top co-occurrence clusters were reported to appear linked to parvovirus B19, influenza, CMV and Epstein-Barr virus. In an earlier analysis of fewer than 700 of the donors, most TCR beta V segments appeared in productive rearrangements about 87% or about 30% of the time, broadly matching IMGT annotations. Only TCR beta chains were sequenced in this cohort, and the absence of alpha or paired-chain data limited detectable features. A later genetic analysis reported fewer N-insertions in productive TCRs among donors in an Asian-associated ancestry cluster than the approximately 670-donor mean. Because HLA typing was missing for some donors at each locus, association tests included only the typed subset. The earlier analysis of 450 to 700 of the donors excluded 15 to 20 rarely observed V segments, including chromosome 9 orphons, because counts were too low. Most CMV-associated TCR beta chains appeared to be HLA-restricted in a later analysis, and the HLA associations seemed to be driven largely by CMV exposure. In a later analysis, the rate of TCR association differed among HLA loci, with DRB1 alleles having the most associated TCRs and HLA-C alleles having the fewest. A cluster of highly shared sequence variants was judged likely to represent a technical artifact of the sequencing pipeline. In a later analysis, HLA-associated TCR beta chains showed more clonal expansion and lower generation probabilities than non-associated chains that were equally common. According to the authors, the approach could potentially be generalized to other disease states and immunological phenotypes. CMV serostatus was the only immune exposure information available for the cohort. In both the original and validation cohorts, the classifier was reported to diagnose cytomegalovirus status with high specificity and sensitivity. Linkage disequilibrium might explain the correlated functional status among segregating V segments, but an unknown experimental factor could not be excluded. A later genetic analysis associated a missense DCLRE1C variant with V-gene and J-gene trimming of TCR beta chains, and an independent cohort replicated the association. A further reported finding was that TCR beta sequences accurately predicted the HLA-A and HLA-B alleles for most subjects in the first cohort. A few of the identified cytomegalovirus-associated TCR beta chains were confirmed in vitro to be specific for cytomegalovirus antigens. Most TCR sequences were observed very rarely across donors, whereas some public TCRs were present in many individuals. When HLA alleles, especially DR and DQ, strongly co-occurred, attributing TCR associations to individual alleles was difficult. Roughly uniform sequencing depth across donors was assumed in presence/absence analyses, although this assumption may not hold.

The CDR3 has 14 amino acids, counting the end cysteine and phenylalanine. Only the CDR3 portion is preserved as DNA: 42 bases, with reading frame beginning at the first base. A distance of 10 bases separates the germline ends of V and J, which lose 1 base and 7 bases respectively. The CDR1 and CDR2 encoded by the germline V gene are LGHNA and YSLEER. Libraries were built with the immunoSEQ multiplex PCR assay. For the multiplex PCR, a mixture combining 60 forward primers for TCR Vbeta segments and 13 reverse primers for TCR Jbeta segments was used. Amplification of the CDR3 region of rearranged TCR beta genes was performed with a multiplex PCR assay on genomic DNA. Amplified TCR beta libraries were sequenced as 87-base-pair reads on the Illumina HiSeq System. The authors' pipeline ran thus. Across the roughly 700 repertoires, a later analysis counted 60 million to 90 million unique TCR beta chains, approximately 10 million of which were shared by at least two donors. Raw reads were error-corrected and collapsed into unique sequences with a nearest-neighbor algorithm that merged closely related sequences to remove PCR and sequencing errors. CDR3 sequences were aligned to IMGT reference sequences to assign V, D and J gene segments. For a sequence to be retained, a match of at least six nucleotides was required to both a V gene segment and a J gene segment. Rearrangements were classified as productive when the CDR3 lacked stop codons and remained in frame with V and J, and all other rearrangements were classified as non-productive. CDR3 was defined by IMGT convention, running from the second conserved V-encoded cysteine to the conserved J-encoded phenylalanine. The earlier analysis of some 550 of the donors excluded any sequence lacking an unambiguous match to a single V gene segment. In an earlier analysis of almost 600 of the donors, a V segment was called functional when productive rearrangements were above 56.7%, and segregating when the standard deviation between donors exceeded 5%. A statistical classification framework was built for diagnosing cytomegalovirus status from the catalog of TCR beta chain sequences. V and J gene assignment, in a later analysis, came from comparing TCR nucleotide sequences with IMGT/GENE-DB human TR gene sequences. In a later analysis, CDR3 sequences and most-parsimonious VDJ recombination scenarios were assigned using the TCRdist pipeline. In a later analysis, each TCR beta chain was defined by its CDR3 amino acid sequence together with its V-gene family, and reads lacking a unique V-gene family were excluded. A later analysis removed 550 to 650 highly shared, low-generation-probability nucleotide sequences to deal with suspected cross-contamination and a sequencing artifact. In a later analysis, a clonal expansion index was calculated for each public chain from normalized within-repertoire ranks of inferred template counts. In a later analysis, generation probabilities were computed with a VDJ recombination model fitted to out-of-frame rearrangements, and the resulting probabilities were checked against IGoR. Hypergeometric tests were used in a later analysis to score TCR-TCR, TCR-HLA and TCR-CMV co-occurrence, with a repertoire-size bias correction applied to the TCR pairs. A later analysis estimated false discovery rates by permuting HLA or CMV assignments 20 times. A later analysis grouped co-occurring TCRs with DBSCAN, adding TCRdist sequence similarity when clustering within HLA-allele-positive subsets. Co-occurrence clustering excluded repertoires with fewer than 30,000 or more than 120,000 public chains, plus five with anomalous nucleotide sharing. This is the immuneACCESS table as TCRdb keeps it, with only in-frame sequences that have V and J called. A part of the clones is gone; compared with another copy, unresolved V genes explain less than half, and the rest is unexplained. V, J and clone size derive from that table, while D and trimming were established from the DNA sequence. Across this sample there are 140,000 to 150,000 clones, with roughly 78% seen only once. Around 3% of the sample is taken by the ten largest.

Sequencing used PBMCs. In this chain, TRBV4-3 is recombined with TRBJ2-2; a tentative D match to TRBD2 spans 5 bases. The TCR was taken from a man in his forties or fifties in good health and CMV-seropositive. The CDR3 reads CASSQALEDGELFF. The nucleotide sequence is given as TGCGCCAGCAGCCAAGCTCTGGAGGACGGGGAGCTGTTTTTT.